Listed below are T cell receptor beta chains from one sample, sequenced in a study of OX40 agonist ivuxolimab in advanced cancers. The table came from immunoSEQ multiplex PCR; TCRdb's copy has only in-frame clones and leaves some out. The table lists approximately 76,000 clones, 85% to 90% of them singletons, with around 0.9% in the top ten. The sample consisted of CD4+ or CD8+ T cells sorted from blood, taken in a trial of the OX40 agonist ivuxolimab. Receptors were obtained from an adult with an advanced solid tumor such as melanoma, head and neck, liver or kidney cancer. Both conserved end residues are part of each CDR3. D genes are given only for firm matches. Size is stated for part of the rows, as once, few or many counts, or as a class when the clone is expanded.

abundance	v_gene	d_gene	j_gene	CDR3aa	CDR3nt
-	TRBV7-3	TRBD2	TRBJ2-7	CASSFGASGIYEQYF	TGTGCCAGCAGCTTCGGGGCTAGCGGGATTTACGAGCAGTACTTC
once	TRBV28	-	TRBJ1-2	CASSFPQNYGYTF	TGTGCCAGCAGTTTCCCCCAGAACTATGGCTACACCTTC
-	TRBV25-1	TRBD2	TRBJ2-5	CASSDQVGLAGQETQYF	TGTGCCAGCAGTGACCAAGTTGGACTAGCGGGTCAAGAGACCCAGTACTTC
-	TRBV11-1	-	TRBJ2-6	CASSTRLRDRPGANVLTF	TGTGCCAGCAGCACTAGGTTGCGGGATCGGCCTGGGGCCAACGTCCTGACTTTC
-	TRBV5-1	TRBD2	TRBJ2-2	CASSSTSAHLWTGELFF	TGCGCCAGCAGCTCGACTAGCGCACACCTCTGGACCGGGGAGCTGTTTTTT
-	TRBV19	-	TRBJ1-5	CASSIGQRAVKAQPQHF	TGTGCCAGTAGTATAGGGCAGAGGGCGGTCAAGGCTCAGCCCCAGCATTTT
once	TRBV4-2	-	TRBJ2-6	CASSQERRRNDGANVLTF	TGTGCCAGCAGCCAAGAGAGAAGGAGGAATGACGGGGCCAACGTCCTGACTTTC
-	TRBV28	-	TRBJ2-3	CASSLFTDTQYF	TGTGCCAGCAGTTTATTCACAGATACGCAGTATTTT
-	TRBV18	TRBD1	TRBJ1-2	CASSPQMGQGDYGYTF	TGTGCCAGCTCACCCCAGATGGGACAGGGGGACTATGGCTACACCTTC
-	TRBV19	-	TRBJ1-4	CASSPRQVPHEKLFF	TGTGCCAGTAGCCCCCGTCAAGTTCCCCATGAAAAACTGTTTTTT
once	TRBV4-1	TRBD2	TRBJ2-7	CASSQSTTSGGIYEQYF	TGCGCCAGCAGCCAATCGACTACTAGCGGGGGGATCTACGAGCAGTACTTC
-	TRBV28	TRBD1	TRBJ1-3	CASSSGGSGNTIYF	TGTGCCAGCAGTTCAGGGGGCTCTGGAAACACCATATATTTT
-	TRBV11-1	-	TRBJ2-1	CASSLGSSYNEQFF	TGTGCCAGCAGCTTAGGAAGCTCCTACAATGAGCAGTTCTTC
-	TRBV28	-	TRBJ2-6	CASSLWGGAGANVLTF	TGTGCCAGCAGTTTATGGGGGGGCGCTGGGGCCAACGTCCTGACTTTC
-	TRBV7-2	-	TRBJ1-2	CASSKGFGGYTF	TGTGCCAGCAGCAAGGGGTTCGGTGGCTACACCTTC
-	TRBV5-4	-	TRBJ1-6	CASSWWGSPLHF	TGTGCCAGCAGCTGGTGGGGTTCACCCCTCCACTTT
few	TRBV7-2	-	TRBJ2-1	CASGPRGYNEQFF	TGTGCCAGCGGGCCTCGGGGGTACAATGAGCAGTTCTTC
-	TRBV5-5	-	TRBJ1-2	CASSLALAPYGYTF	TGTGCCAGCAGCTTGGCACTCGCGCCTTATGGCTACACCTTC
-	TRBV7-3	-	TRBJ2-2	CASSLRAGGSPGELFF	TGTGCCAGCAGCTTACGGGCTGGGGGAAGCCCCGGGGAGCTGTTTTTT
-	TRBV7-6	TRBD2	TRBJ2-1	CASSLFRAGTSGYEQFF	TGTGCCAGCAGCTTGTTCCGAGCCGGGACTAGCGGCTATGAGCAGTTCTTC
-	TRBV6-1	-	TRBJ1-3	CASSESFPSPGNTIYF	TGTGCCAGCAGTGAAAGTTTCCCCTCCCCTGGAAACACCATATATTTT